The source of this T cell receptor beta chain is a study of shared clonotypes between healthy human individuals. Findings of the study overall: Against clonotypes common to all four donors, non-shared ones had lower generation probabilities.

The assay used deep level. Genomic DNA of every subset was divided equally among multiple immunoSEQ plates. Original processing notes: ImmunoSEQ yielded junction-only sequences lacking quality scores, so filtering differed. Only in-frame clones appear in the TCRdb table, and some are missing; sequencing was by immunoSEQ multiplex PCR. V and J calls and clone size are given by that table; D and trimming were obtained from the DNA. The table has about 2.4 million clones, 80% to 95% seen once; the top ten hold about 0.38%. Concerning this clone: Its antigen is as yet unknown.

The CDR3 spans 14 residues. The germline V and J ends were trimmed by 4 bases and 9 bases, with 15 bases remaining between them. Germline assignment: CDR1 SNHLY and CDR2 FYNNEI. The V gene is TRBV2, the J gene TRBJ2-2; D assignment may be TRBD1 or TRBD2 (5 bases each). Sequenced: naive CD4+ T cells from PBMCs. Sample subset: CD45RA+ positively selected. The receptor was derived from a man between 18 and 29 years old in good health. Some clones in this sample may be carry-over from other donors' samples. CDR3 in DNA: TGTGCCAGCAGTGGCAGGCTTGGGACCCGGGAGCTGTTTTTT. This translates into CASSGRLGTRELFF.